Listed here are 5 T cell receptor beta chains from one sample, sequenced in a study of OX40 agonist ivuxolimab in advanced cancers. Preparation of the library involved the immunoSEQ multiplex PCR assay. TCRdb took this table from immuneACCESS and kept in-frame rearrangements with V and J called. Such tables lack part of the clones; where checked against another copy, unresolved V genes explain under half of the gap, and the rest is unexplained. Within this sample are about 59,000 clones, with roughly 84% of them counted one time only. Around 25% of the sample is taken by the ten largest. Sequenced here: CD4+ or CD8+ T cells sorted from blood, sampled in a trial of the OX40 agonist ivuxolimab. The receptors here all came from an adult with an advanced solid tumor such as melanoma, head and neck, liver or kidney cancer.

The chain uses TRBV4-1 and TRBJ2-1; TRBD2 matches 13 bases. The V and J ends lost 3 bases and 7 bases, in that order; junction bases with no gene match: 6. CDR3 length equals 16 residues. Germline loops: CDR1 MGHRA, CDR2 YSYEKL. The CDR3 protein is CASSHRGLAGRNEQFF. DNA of the CDR3: TGCGCCAGCAGCCACCGGGGACTAGCGGGAAGGAATGAGCAGTTCTTC.

The V gene is TRBV19, the J gene TRBJ2-7, with 12 bases identical to TRBD2. Germline V gene lookup returns CDR1 LNHDA and CDR2 SQIVND (reference sequence). With V trimmed by 4 bases and J by 0 bases, 1 base remained unmatched. The CDR3 contains 15 residues. The CDR3 DNA follows: TGTGCCAGTAGTAGGACTAGCGGGGACTCCTACGAGCAGTACTTC. Translated: CASSRTSGDSYEQYF.

This rearrangement joins TRBV7-6 to TRBJ1-6; D gene uncertain. V lost 1 base and J lost 5, with 9 bases in between. The CDR3 spans 15 residues. CDR1 is SGHVS, CDR2 FNYEAQ, per germline. The CDR3 here is CASSLVVGDNSPLHF. CDR3 DNA sequence: TGTGCCAGCAGCTTAGTTGTGGGTGATAATTCACCCCTCCACTTT.

This chain connects TRBV18 to TRBJ2-1; D remains ambiguous. The V gene's germline CDR1 is KGHSH and CDR2 LQKENI. Deletions cut 6 bases from V and 0 bases from J, with 12 bases between. This CDR3 has 15 residues. The CDR3 loop reads CASSPGRGSYNEQFF. CDR3 sequence (DNA): TGTGCCAGCTCCCCCGGTAGAGGCTCCTACAATGAGCAGTTCTTC.

This clone has just a few counts. The V and J genes are TRBV2 and TRBJ1-1, with D tentatively TRBD1 (6 bases). The CDR3 extends over 13 amino acids. Looked up from germline, CDR1 is SNHLY and CDR2 is FYNNEI. The germline V and J ends were trimmed by 7 bases and 1 base, with 10 bases remaining between them. Here the CDR3 DNA reads TGTGCCAGCAAATCACAGGGGAACACTGAAGCTTTCTTT. Translating gives CASKSQGNTEAFF.